Following are 21 T cell receptor beta chains from one sample sequenced in a study of blood T cell repertoires in COVID-19. Assay used: immunoSEQ multiplex PCR; TCRdb lists only in-frame clones, some missing. The data show about 210,000 clones, 75% to 90% seen once. Specimen: PBMCs or T cells enriched from blood (not recorded which). The receptors derive from a young woman who had been exposed to COVID-19.

Here the CDR3 reads CASSSRDRVSGELFF. CDR3 DNA: TGTGCCAGCAGCTCCCGGGACAGGGTCTCCGGGGAGCTGTTTTTT. This chain links TRBV11-1 with TRBJ2-2; 9 bases line up with TRBD1. CDR3 length: 15 residues. Germline trimming cut 4 bases from V and 6 bases from J; bases unmatched to any gene: 6. CDR1 SGHAT and CDR2 FQDESV come from the germline V gene (reference sequence).

The chain employs TRBV7-2 and TRBJ2-7, with unresolved D. Germline V gene lookup returns CDR1 SGHTA and CDR2 FQGNSA. Trimming shortened V by 1 base and J by 3 bases, and 10 bases separated the two germline ends. CDR3 length equals 14 residues. CDR3 protein: CASSLGSQHYEQYF. The CDR3 nucleotides are TGTGCCAGCAGCTTAGGGTCACAGCACTACGAGCAGTACTTC.

About this clone: The same CDR3 can be traced to other DNA sequences in this sample. The chain couples TRBV9 to TRBJ2-7, with a possible D match to TRBD2 (6 bases). Trimming took off 4 bases at V and 0 bases at J, with 11 bases between the two ends. Germline V gene data show CDR1 as SGDLS and CDR2 as YYNGEE. There are 14 residues in the CDR3. The CDR3 nucleotides are TGTGCCAGCAGCCCCGGAGGGAGCTCCTACGAGCAGTACTTC. Its translation: CASSPGGSSYEQYF.

This clone was detected many times. The chain uses TRBV19 and TRBJ1-5; perhaps TRBD1 as D (6 bases). Germline values: CDR1 LNHDA, CDR2 SQIVND (reference sequence). This CDR3 has 15 amino acids. With 3 bases removed from V and 4 bases from J, the gap between germline ends came to 13 bases. In nucleotides, the CDR3 is TGTGCCAGTAGTATGGTCGGACAGTCTAATCAGCCCCAGCATTTT. Encoded protein: CASSMVGQSNQPQHF.

The rearrangement links TRBV3-1 (or the pseudogene TRBV3-2) to TRBJ2-3; 11 bases fit TRBD2. Per the germline V gene, CDR1 is LGHDT and CDR2 is YNNKEL (reference sequence). Trimming removed 4 bases from V and 4 bases from J; junction bases left unmatched: 7. The CDR3 runs 16 residues. The CDR3 spells CASSLELAGVADTQYF. The CDR3 DNA is TGTGCCAGCAGCCTCGAACTAGCGGGGGTTGCAGATACGCAGTATTTT.

The chain recombines TRBV5-5 with TRBJ2-6; tentatively, D is TRBD1 (5 bases). Germline V gene sequence: CDR1 SGHKS, CDR2 YYEKEE (reference sequence). Trimming shortened V by 0 bases and J by 2 bases, and 9 bases separated the two germline ends. The CDR3 sequence is 16 residues long. The CDR3 DNA sequence: TGTGCCAGCAGCTTGGGTCCAGGGCCTGGGGCCAACGTCCTGACTTTC. This gives the protein CASSLGPGPGANVLTF.

J is TRBJ1-6 and V is TRBV27; D is uncertain. This CDR3 spans 14 amino acids. V shed 4 bases and J shed 11 bases, with 15 bases lying between them. Germline-derived CDR1 and CDR2 are MNHEY and SMNVEV (reference sequence). The CDR3 DNA reads TGTGCCAGCAGTTCCACTCTTCGGGGAACACCCCTCCACTTT. Translation: CASSSTLRGTPLHF.

The chain couples TRBV5-6 to TRBJ1-1; D ambiguous. Germline values: CDR1 SGHDT, CDR2 YYEEEE. This CDR3 contains 13 residues. The V gene lost 4 bases and the J gene lost 7 bases, with 14 bases spanning the gap. This CDR3 is CASSHGEGSEAFF. The CDR3 DNA follows: TGTGCCAGCAGCCATGGGGAGGGTAGTGAAGCTTTCTTT.

The rearrangement links TRBV4-1 to TRBJ2-2; 10 positions match TRBD1. There are 17 residues in the CDR3. Trimming cost V 4 bases and J 4 bases; bases outside gene matches: 9. CDR1 and CDR2 (germline): MGHRA, YSYEKL. The CDR3 is CASSPLDRGRGTGELFF. The CDR3 DNA follows: TGCGCCAGCAGCCCCCTCGACAGGGGGCGAGGCACCGGGGAGCTGTTTTTT.

The chain couples TRBV12-5 to TRBJ1-2; TRBD1 aligns across 7 bases. The germline CDR1 and CDR2 sequences are LGHNT and FRNRAP. The CDR3 is 16 amino acids. The V gene end was trimmed by 8 bases and the J gene end by 0 bases; junction bases not matched to a gene: 12. As DNA, the CDR3 is TGTGCTAGTTGGGGAAAGAGGGACAGTCCTAACTATGGCTACACCTTC. Translating it yields CASWGKRDSPNYGYTF.

The chain recombines TRBV27 with TRBJ2-6; 9 positions match TRBD1. CDR1 MNHEY and CDR2 SMNVEV come from the germline V gene (reference sequence). J lost 4 bases, V lost 5 bases, and 12 bases had no gene match. This CDR3 is 18 amino acids long. CDR3 loop: CASSKGTGPPVGANVLTF. CDR3 nucleotide sequence: TGTGCCAGCAGTAAGGGGACAGGGCCTCCGGTGGGGGCCAACGTCCTGACTTTC.

The chain employs TRBV10-1 and TRBJ2-2; TRBD1 aligns across 8 bases. V lost 6 bases, J lost 1 base, and 4 bases stayed unmatched. Per germline, CDR1 WNHNN and CDR2 SYGVQD (reference sequence). This CDR3 is 15 amino acids long. Here the CDR3 reads CASSRGTGNTGELFF. CDR3 nucleotide sequence: TGCGCCAGCAGCCGCGGGACAGGGAACACCGGGGAGCTGTTTTTT.

V gene TRBV19 combines with J gene TRBJ1-6; TRBD1 matches 7 bases. Germline-derived CDR1 and CDR2 are LNHDA and SQIVND (reference sequence). V was pared by 6 bases and J by 5 bases, with 4 bases of the junction left unmatched. The CDR3 totals 14 residues. CDR3 sequence (DNA): TGTGCCAGTAGGGCCGGGACAGATAATTCACCCCTCCACTTT. Amino acids: CASRAGTDNSPLHF.

This clone was seen ten or more times. The V and J genes are TRBV29-1 and TRBJ1-3; the match to TRBD1 covers 7 bases. This CDR3 is 14 amino acids long. V shed 2 bases and J 2 bases; nucleotides not matched to a gene: 3. Germline lookup yields CDR1 SQVTM and CDR2 ANQGSEA. CDR3 sequence reads: CSVETGVTGNTIYF. The CDR3 DNA follows: TGCAGCGTTGAAACAGGGGTAACTGGAAACACCATATATTTT.

The chain links TRBV28 to TRBJ1-5, with D possibly TRBD1 on 6 matching bases. Germline CDR1 and CDR2: MDHEN and SYDVKM. V shed 3 bases and J shed 5 bases, with 17 bases lying between them. This CDR3 contains 16 residues. The CDR3 loop is CASSLAGAMGDQPQHF. In nucleotides, the CDR3 is TGTGCCAGCAGTTTGGCAGGGGCCATGGGGGATCAGCCCCAGCATTTT.

The chain recombines TRBV11-2 with TRBJ2-1; 11 positions match TRBD2. V gave up 5 bases and J gave up 10 bases; unmatched junction bases: 13. The CDR3 has 16 residues. Germline V gene lookup returns CDR1 SGHAT and CDR2 FQNNGV. The CDR3 region has the DNA TGTGCCAGCAGCCCAATAGCGGGGGGGGGCCTAAGAGAGCAGTTCTTC. It specifies CASSPIAGGGLREQFF. Drawing the rest from reference TRBV11-2 and TRBJ2-1, the complete variable domain is EAGVAQSPRYKIIEKRQSVAFWCNPISGHATLYWYQQILGQGPKLLIQFQNNGVVDDSQLPKDRFSAERLKGVDSTLKIQPAKLEDSAVYLCASSPIAGGGLREQFFGPGTRLTVL.

The chain uses TRBV6-2 or TRBV6-3 and TRBJ2-7, with 14 nucleotides matching TRBD2. CDR3 length equals 17 residues. CDR1 MNHEY and CDR2 SVGEGT come from the germline V gene. V was clipped by 2 bases and J by 1 base; unmatched bases: 4. The CDR3 spells CASSYRTSGGLSYEQYF. CDR3 sequence (DNA): TGTGCCAGCAGTTACCGGACTAGCGGGGGGTTATCCTACGAGCAGTACTTC.

V and J are TRBV5-6 and TRBJ1-1, with D unclear. Germline V gene sequence: CDR1 SGHDT, CDR2 YYEEEE. This CDR3 has 12 amino acids. V was cut by 0 bases and J by 9 bases, with 9 bases left in between. The CDR3 protein is CASSLDQNKAFF. In DNA form, the CDR3 reads TGTGCCAGCAGCTTGGACCAGAACAAAGCTTTCTTT.

The gene calls are TRBV7-2 and TRBJ2-1; 10 nucleotides align to TRBD1. The CDR3 has 15 amino acids. Unmatched junction bases numbered 8, after V lost 5 bases and J lost 7 bases. Germline assignment: CDR1 SGHTA and CDR2 FQGNSA. The CDR3 spells CASSPKGQGSNEQFF. CDR3 DNA sequence: TGTGCCAGCAGCCCTAAGGGACAGGGGTCTAATGAGCAGTTCTTC.

The chain is built from TRBV25-1 and TRBJ2-7, with D tentatively TRBD1 (6 bases). Trimming took off 4 bases at V and 3 bases at J, with 13 bases between the two ends. Germline V lookup: CDR1 MGHDK, CDR2 SYGVNS. The CDR3 is 14 residues long. This chain's CDR3 is CASSGQDSYYEQYF. DNA of the CDR3: TGTGCCAGCAGTGGGCAGGACAGCTACTACGAGCAGTACTTC.

This chain uses TRBV7-9 with TRBJ2-2; TRBD1 might be the D (6 bases). The V gene's germline CDR1 is SEHNR and CDR2 FQNEAQ (reference sequence). This CDR3 region has 16 residues. V dropped 5 bases and J dropped 7 bases, with 20 bases sitting between them. DNA for the CDR3: TGTGCCAGCAGCCCCCCATCTTCAGGGGCAGGCGGGGAGCTGTTTTTT. It translates to CASSPPSSGAGGELFF.